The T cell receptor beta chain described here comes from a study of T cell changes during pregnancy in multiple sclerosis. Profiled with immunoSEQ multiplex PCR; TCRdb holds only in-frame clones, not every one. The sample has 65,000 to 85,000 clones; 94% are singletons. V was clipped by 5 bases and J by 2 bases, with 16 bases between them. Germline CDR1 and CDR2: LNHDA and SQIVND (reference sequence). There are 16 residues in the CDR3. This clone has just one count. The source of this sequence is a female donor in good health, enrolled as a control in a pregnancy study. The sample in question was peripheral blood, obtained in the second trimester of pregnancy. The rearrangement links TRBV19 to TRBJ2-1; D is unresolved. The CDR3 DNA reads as TGTGCCAGTAGTTACTCTCGAGGAAGAACCTACAATGAGCAGTTCTTC. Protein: CASSYSRGRTYNEQFF.